What follows are 10 T cell receptor beta chains derived from one specimen sequenced in a study of high-grade serous ovarian cancer treatment subgroups. Data came from immunoSEQ multiplex PCR; TCRdb stores just in-frame clones and leaves some out. Here the sample spans over 8,500 clones, about 88% being singletons. The tumor samples were collected prior to definitive surgery or chemotherapy. The sample taken for sequencing was tumor tissue. The receptor set was obtained from a human donor with high-grade serous ovarian cancer.

This clone was seen a few times. The chain combines TRBV15 with TRBJ2-7; D gene ambiguous. CDR1 and CDR2 (germline): LNHNV, YYDKDF (reference sequence). The CDR3 covers 13 residues. V lost 1 base and J lost 3, with 7 bases in between. The CDR3 here is CATSRARVYEQYF. For the CDR3, the DNA is TGTGCCACCAGCAGAGCCAGAGTCTACGAGCAGTACTTC.

The chain is built from TRBV28 and TRBJ1-1; no definite D call. The V and J ends lost 7 bases and 3 bases respectively, with 12 bases between them. Germline V gene data show CDR1 as MDHEN and CDR2 as SYDVKM. The CDR3 loop spans 13 amino acids. CDR3 residues: CASISDGYTEAFF. Written as DNA, the CDR3 is TGTGCCAGCATCTCGGACGGTTACACTGAAGCTTTCTTT.

This chain links TRBV15 with TRBJ1-4, with D hard to call. CDR1 is LNHNV and CDR2 is YYDKDF in the germline V gene (reference sequence). Deletions cut 1 base from V and 6 bases from J, with 15 bases between. The CDR3 consists of 16 residues. CDR3 DNA: TGTGCCACCAGCAGAGGGGGAAACAACCTTGATGAAAAACTGTTTTTT. Translated, it gives CATSRGGNNLDEKLFF. The entire variable domain, with the rest obtained from reference TRBV15 and TRBJ1-4, is as follows: DAMVIQNPRYQVTQFGKPVTLSCSQTLNHNVMYWYQQKSSQAPKLLFHYYDKDFNNEADTPDNFQSRRPNTSFCFLDIRSPGLGDTAMYLCATSRGGNNLDEKLFFGSGTQLSVL.

The chain carries TRBV6-6 and TRBJ2-2; 10 bases match TRBD2. This CDR3 spans 15 amino acids. In germline, CDR1 is MNHNY, CDR2 SVGAGI (reference sequence). The J segment lost 3 bases and the V segment lost 8 bases, leaving 6 bases of the junction unmatched. The CDR3 bases are TGTGCCAGCCGCCGGACTAGCGGTTACACCGGGGAGCTGTTTTTT. Protein product: CASRRTSGYTGELFF.

V usage is TRBV4-3 and J usage is TRBJ2-7; possibly TRBD1 or TRBD2 for D (5 bases each). Germline assignment: CDR1 LGHNA and CDR2 YSLEER. V lost 2 bases to trimming and J lost 2 bases, with 16 bases between them. This CDR3 is 16 amino acids long. The CDR3 bases are TGCGCCAGCAGCCAACTTTTCGGGGCAACACCCTACGAGCAGTACTTC. This gives the protein CASSQLFGATPYEQYF.

The CDR3 DNA reads TGTGCCATCAGTGCGACTAGCTACTACAATGAGCAGTTCTTC. It translates to CAISATSYYNEQFF. This rearrangement joins TRBV10-3 to TRBJ2-1; 7 bases match TRBD2. Trimming took 4 bases from V and 3 from J; bases not matched to a gene: 3. The CDR3 consists of 14 residues. From germline, CDR1 is ENHRY and CDR2 SYGVKD.

The chain is built from TRBV28 and TRBJ2-1; 7 bases are a match to TRBD1. The CDR3 has 15 amino acids. V was clipped by 6 bases and J by 6 bases; unmatched bases: 11. CDR1 is MDHEN and CDR2 is SYDVKM in the germline V gene. CDR3 region: CASSPGAQGFNEQFF. The CDR3 bases are TGTGCCAGCAGCCCGGGTGCACAGGGGTTCAATGAGCAGTTCTTC.

The J gene is TRBJ1-3, the V gene TRBV7-2, with a possible D match to TRBD1 (5 bases). The length of the CDR3 is 17 residues. Trimming removed 0 bases from V and 2 bases from J, with 14 bases in between. Germline V CDR1 and CDR2: SGHTA, FQGNSA. In DNA form, the CDR3 reads TGTGCCAGCAGCTTAGCGCCCCCAGGGTCCCCTGGAAACACCATATATTTT. Its protein is CASSLAPPGSPGNTIYF.

V usage is TRBV25-1 and J usage is TRBJ2-3; unclear D gene. The germline V gene has CDR1 MGHDK and CDR2 SYGVNS. Trimming cost V 1 base and J 1 base, with 12 bases left between them. The CDR3 contains 16 residues. The DNA for the CDR3 is TGTGCCAGCAGTGAATCAACTGGCGGAGGCACAGATACGCAGTATTTT. Protein product: CASSESTGGGTDTQYF. The complete variable domain, with remaining parts taken from reference TRBV25-1 and TRBJ2-3, reads EADIYQTPRYLVIGTGKKITLECSQTMGHDKMYWYQQDPGMELHLIHYSYGVNSTEKGDLSSESTVSRIRTEHFPLTLESARPSHTSQYLCASSESTGGGTDTQYFGPGTRLTVL.

This chain connects TRBV21-1 to TRBJ2-2; the table names TRBD2, a call not compared with the DNA. TRBV21-1 has pseudogene status. This CDR3 spans 17 amino acids. CDR3 loop: CASSKGLGLANTGELFF. For the CDR3, the DNA is TGTGCCAGCAGCAAAGGCCTCGGACTCGCGAACACCGGGGAGCTGTTTTTT.